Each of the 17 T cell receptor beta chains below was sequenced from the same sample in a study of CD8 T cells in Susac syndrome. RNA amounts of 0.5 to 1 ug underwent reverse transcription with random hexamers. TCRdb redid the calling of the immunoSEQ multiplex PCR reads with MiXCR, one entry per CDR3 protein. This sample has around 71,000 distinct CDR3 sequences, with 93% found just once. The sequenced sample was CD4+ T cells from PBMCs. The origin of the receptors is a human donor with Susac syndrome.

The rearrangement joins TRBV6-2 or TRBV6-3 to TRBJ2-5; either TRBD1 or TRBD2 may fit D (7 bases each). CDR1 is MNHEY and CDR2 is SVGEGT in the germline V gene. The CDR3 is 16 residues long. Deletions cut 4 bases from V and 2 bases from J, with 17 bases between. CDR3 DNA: TGTGCCAGCAGTTTTGGACAGGCCGGGGGGCAAGAGACCCAGTACTTC. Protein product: CASSFGQAGGQETQYF.

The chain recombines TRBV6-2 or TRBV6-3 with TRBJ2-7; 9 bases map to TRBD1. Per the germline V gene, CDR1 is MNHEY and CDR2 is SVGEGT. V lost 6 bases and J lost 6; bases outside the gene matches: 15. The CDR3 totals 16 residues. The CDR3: CASRPPGMTGGSEQYF. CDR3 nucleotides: TGTGCCAGCAGACCCCCGGGGATGACAGGGGGATCCGAGCAGTACTTC.

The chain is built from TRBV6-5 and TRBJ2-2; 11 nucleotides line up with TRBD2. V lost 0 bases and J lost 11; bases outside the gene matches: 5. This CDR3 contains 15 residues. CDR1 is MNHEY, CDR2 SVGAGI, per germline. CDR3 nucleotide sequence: TGTGCCAGCAGTTACTCGCTAGCGGGGGGTGGAGAGCTGTTTTTT. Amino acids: CASSYSLAGGGELFF.

For the CDR3, the DNA is TGCAGCGTCAATTGGACTCCTAACTCCTACGAGCAGTACTTC. Protein: CSVNWTPNSYEQYF. The gene calls are TRBV29-1 and TRBJ2-7; TRBD2 might be the D (5 bases). There are 14 residues in the CDR3. The V gene's germline CDR1 is SQVTM and CDR2 ANQGSEA. V was trimmed by 6 bases and J by 0 bases, leaving 15 bases between them.

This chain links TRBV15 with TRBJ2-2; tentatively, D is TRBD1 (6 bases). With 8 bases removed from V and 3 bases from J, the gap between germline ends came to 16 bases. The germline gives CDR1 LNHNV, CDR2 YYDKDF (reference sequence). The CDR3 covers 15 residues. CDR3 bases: TGTGCCACCCCCAGAGGTCCAGGGGACACCGGGGAGCTGTTTTTT. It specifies CATPRGPGDTGELFF.

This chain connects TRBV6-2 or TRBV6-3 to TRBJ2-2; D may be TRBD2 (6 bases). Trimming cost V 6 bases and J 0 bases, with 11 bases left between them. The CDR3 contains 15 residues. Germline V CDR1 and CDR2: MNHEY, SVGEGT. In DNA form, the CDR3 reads TGTGCCAGCAGCCGGTCGGGAGCGAACACCGGGGAGCTGTTTTTT. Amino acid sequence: CASSRSGANTGELFF.

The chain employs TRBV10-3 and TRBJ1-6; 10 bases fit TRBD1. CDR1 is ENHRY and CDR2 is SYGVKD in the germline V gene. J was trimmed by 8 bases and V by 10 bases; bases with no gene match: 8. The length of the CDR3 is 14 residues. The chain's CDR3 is CATNLGTGDSPLHF. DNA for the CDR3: TGTGCCACCAATCTGGGGACAGGGGATTCACCCCTCCACTTT.

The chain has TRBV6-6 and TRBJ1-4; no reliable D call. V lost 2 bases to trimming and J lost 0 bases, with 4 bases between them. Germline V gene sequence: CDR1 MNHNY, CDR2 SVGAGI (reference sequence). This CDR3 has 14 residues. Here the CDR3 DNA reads TGTGCCAGCAGTTACGTGGCAACTAATGAAAAACTGTTTTTT. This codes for CASSYVATNEKLFF.

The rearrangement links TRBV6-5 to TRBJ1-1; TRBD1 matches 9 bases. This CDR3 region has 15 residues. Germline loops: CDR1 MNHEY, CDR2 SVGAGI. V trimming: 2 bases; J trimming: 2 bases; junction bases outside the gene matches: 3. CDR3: CASSYGGQGNTEAFF. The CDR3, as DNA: TGTGCCAGCAGTTACGGGGGACAGGGAAACACTGAAGCTTTCTTT.

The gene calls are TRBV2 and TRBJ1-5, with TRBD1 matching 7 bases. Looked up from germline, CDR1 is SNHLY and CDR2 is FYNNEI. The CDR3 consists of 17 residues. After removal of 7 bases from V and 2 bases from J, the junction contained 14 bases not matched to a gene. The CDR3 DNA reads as TGTGCCAGCACCCACCGGGCAGGGGGAAGTGGCAATCAGCCCCAGCATTTT. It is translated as CASTHRAGGSGNQPQHF.

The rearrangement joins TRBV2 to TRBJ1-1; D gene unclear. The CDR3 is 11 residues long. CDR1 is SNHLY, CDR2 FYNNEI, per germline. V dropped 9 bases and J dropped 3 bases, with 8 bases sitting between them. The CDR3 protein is CARSLDTEAFF. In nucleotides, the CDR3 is TGTGCCAGGAGTTTAGACACTGAAGCTTTCTTT.

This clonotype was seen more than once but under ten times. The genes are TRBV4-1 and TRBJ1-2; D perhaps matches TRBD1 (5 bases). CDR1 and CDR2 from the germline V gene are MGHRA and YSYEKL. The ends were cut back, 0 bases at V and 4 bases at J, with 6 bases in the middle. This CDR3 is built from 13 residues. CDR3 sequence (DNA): TGCGCCAGCAGCCAAGAGGGGCGCTATGGCTACACCTTC. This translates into CASSQEGRYGYTF.

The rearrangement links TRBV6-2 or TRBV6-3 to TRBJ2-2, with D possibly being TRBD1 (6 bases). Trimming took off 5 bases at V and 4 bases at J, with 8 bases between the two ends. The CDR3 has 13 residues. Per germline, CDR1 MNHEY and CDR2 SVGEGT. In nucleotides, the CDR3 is TGTGCCAGCAGTCAACAGGGCACCGGGGAGCTGTTTTTT. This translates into CASSQQGTGELFF.

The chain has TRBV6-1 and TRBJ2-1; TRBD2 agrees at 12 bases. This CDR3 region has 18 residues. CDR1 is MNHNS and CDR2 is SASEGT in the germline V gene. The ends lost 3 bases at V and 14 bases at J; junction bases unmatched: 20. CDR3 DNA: TGTGCCAGCAGTGATTCCGGGACAGGGGAGAGGACTAGCGGGGTAAAGTTCTTC. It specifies CASSDSGTGERTSGVKFF.

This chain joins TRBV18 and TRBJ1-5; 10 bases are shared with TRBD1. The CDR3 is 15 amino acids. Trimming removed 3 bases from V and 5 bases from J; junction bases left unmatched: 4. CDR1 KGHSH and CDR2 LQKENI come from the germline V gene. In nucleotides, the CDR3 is TGTGCCAGCTCACCGCGTGGGACAGGGGATCAGCCCCAGCATTTT. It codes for CASSPRGTGDQPQHF.

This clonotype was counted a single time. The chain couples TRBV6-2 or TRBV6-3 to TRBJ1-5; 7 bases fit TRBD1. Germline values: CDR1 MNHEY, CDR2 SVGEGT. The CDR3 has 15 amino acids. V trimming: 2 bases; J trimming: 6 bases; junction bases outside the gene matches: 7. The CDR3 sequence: CASSYRQGSLQPQHF. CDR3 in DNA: TGTGCCAGCAGTTACCGACAGGGAAGTCTTCAGCCCCAGCATTTT.

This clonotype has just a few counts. The CDR3 region is CASSYGASYVLTF. Written as DNA, the CDR3 is TGTGCCAGCAGTTACGGGGCGTCTTACGTCCTGACTTTC. This chain links TRBV6-2 or TRBV6-3 with TRBJ2-6; TRBD1 is a possible D gene (5 bases). This CDR3 comprises 13 residues. Germline V CDR1 and CDR2: MNHEY, SVGEGT. V was trimmed by 2 bases and J by 11 bases, leaving 10 bases between them.